This T cell receptor (beta chain) is drawn from a study of T cells in localized non-small cell lung cancer. Assay: immunoSEQ multiplex PCR; the TCRdb copy retains only in-frame clones and omits some. The data show under 40,000 clones, around four fifths seen once. Findings and limits, study-wide: Uninvolved adjacent lung, not tumor, had the highest T cell clonality. Because researchers sequenced only one region of the tumor, heterogeneity is still possible.

As regards this clone: Its antigen is still unknown.

The germline CDR1 and CDR2 sequences are ENHRY and SYGVKD. Trimming pared 4 bases from V and 0 bases from J, leaving 4 bases between. The CDR3 is made up of 14 amino acids. The rearrangement links TRBV10-3 to TRBJ2-6, with D unclear. The TCR was taken from a male donor older than 55 with stage II squamous cell lung carcinoma. The specimen was peripheral blood, collected before any cancer treatment. For the CDR3, the DNA is TGTGCCATCAGTGGGGGCTCTGGGGCCAACGTCCTGACTTTC. This codes for CAISGGSGANVLTF.